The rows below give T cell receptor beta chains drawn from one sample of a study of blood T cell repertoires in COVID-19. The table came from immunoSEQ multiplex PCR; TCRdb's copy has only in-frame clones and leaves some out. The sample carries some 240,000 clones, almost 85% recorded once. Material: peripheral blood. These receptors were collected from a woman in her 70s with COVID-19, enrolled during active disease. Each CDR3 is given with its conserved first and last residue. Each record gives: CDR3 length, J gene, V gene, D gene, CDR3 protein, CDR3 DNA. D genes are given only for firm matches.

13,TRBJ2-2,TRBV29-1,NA,CSVAAGSTGELFF,TGCAGCGTCGCCGCGGGGAGCACCGGGGAGCTGTTTTTT
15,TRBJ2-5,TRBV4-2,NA,CASSQVAEGVETQYF,TGTGCCAGCAGCCAAGTCGCGGAGGGAGTGGAGACCCAGTACTTC
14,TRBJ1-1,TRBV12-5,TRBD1,CATLRSGGYTEAFF,TGTGCTACCCTGAGGTCAGGGGGCTACACTGAAGCTTTCTTT
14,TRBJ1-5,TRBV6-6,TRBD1,CASNVGQGGQPQHF,TGTGCCAGCAATGTTGGACAGGGTGGTCAGCCCCAGCATTTT
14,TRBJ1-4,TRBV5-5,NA,CASSPRGEGEKLFF,TGTGCCAGCAGCCCCCGGGGGGAAGGTGAAAAACTGTTTTTT
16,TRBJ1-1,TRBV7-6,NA,CASSPSSLLRATEAFF,TGTGCCAGCAGCCCGTCGTCTCTCCTCCGCGCCACTGAAGCTTTCTTT
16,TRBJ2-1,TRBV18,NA,CASSPIPLEVWAEQFF,TGTGCCAGCTCCCCTATACCACTAGAGGTGTGGGCTGAGCAGTTCTTC
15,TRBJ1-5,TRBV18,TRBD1,CASSPRTGVDQPQHF,TGTGCCAGCTCACCAAGGACAGGGGTAGATCAGCCCCAGCATTTT
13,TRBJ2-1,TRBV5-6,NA,CASRTVFYNEQFF,TGTGCCAGCAGGACAGTATTCTACAATGAGCAGTTCTTC
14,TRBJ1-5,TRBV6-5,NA,CASSQDRRGQPQHF,TGTGCCAGCAGCCAAGACAGGAGAGGGCAGCCCCAGCATTTT
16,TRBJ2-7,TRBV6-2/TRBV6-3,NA,CASSYQLRDNSYEQYF,TGTGCCAGCAGTTATCAACTCCGGGACAACTCCTACGAGCAGTACTTC
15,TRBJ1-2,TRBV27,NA,CASGSLGEGRKGYTF,TGTGCCAGCGGGTCCTTAGGTGAAGGGAGGAAGGGCTACACCTTC
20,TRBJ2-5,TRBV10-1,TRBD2,CASSEGSRTSAWPFQETQYF,TGCGCCAGCAGTGAGGGCAGTCGGACTAGCGCCTGGCCTTTCCAAGAGACCCAGTACTTC
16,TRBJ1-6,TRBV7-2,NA,CASSLEPDFVNSPLHF,TGTGCCAGCAGCTTAGAACCAGACTTCGTTAATTCACCCCTCCACTTT
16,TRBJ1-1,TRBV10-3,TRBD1,CAISESQGARVAEAFF,TGTGCCATCAGTGAGTCCCAGGGGGCCAGGGTCGCTGAAGCTTTCTTT
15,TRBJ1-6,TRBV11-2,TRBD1,CASSLAGTAISPLHF,TGTGCCAGCAGCTTAGCAGGGACAGCGATTTCACCCCTCCACTTT
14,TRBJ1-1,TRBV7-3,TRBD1,CASSLTSQGTEAFF,TGTGCCAGCAGCTTAACGTCACAGGGGACTGAAGCTTTCTTT
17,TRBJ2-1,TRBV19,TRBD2,CASSTQLAGSSYNEQFF,TGTGCCAGTAGCACACAACTAGCGGGAAGTTCCTACAATGAGCAGTTCTTC
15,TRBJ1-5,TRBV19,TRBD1,CASRTTGDYGQPQHF,TGTGCCAGTAGGACAACAGGGGATTATGGTCAGCCCCAGCATTTT